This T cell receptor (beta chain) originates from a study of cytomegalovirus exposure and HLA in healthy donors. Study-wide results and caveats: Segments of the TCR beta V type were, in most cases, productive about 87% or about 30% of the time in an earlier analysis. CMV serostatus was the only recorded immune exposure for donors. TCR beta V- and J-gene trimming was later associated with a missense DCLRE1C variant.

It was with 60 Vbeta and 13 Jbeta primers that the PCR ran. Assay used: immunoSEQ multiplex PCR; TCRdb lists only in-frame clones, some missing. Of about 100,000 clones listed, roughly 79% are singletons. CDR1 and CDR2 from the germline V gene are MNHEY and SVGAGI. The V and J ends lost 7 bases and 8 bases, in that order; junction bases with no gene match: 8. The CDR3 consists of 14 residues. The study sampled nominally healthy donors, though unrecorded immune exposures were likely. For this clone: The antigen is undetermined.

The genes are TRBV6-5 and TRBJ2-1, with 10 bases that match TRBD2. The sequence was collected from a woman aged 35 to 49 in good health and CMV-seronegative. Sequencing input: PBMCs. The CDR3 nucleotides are TGTGCCAGCAAAGAAAGCGGGGGGGTCGATGAGCAGTTCTTC. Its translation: CASKESGGVDEQFF.